The 26 T cell receptor beta chains given below trace back to one sample, sequenced in a study of post-analysis software for immune sequencing data. Their antigens are not known. Tagging with unique molecular identifiers was a feature of the TCR beta cDNA libraries. TCRdb fed the PCR reads into MiXCR, producing one record per CDR3 protein. The sample carries around 500,000 distinct CDR3 sequences, about a third recorded once. Study outcomes and limitations: Relative to controls, patients had a handful of TRBV segments at higher frequency, with TRBV5-6, TRBV5-1 and TRBV20-1 among these.

The specimen sequenced was blood. These receptors were collected from a girl younger than 18 with multiple sclerosis.

V is TRBV4-1 and J is TRBJ2-7, with D possibly called TRBD1 or TRBD2 (5 bases each). The ends were cut back, 1 base at V and 0 bases at J, with 13 bases in the middle. This CDR3 spans 16 amino acids. CDR1 is MGHRA, CDR2 YSYEKL, per germline. CDR3 sequence (DNA): TGCGCCAGCAGCCAAGGATATGAAGGGACCTCCTACGAGCAGTACTTC. Residues: CASSQGYEGTSYEQYF.

This clonotype has just a few counts. The chain combines TRBV7-9 with TRBJ1-3; D remains ambiguous. V gave up 0 bases and J gave up 0 bases, with 3 bases separating them. Germline V gene sequence: CDR1 SEHNR, CDR2 FQNEAQ (reference sequence). The CDR3 totals 14 residues. The CDR3 nucleotides are TGTGCCAGCAGCTTAGCTGCCTCTGGAAACACCATATATTTT. It translates to CASSLAASGNTIYF.

This clonotype was detected ten times or more. This sequence joins TRBV5-1 and TRBJ2-7, with no clear D. There are 14 residues in the CDR3. V lost 1 base, J lost 0 bases, and 8 bases lay in between. Germline values: CDR1 SGHRS, CDR2 YFSETQ. The CDR3 sequence is CASSLISRSYEQYF. In DNA, the CDR3 is TGCGCCAGCAGCTTGATTTCCCGCTCCTACGAGCAGTACTTC.

This clonotype was counted many times. The chain recombines TRBV6-1 with TRBJ2-1; D gene ambiguous. V dropped 1 base and J dropped 5 bases, with 6 bases sitting between them. The CDR3 is 13 residues long. Germline V gene lookup returns CDR1 MNHNS and CDR2 SASEGT. DNA for the CDR3: TGTGCCAGCAGTGAAGAGGAACACAATGAGCAGTTCTTC. Protein: CASSEEEHNEQFF.

This clonotype was picked up a small number of times. The genes are TRBV6-6 and TRBJ2-5; D is ambiguous. This CDR3 has 11 residues. The V gene's germline CDR1 is MNHNY and CDR2 SVGAGI (reference sequence). Between the trimmed V and J ends, which lost 5 bases and 7 bases, there was a span of 8 bases. DNA for the CDR3: TGTGCCAGCAGTCCGATAGGGACCCAGTACTTC. Protein sequence: CASSPIGTQYF.

Only a few counts were recorded for this clonotype. This chain connects TRBV9 to TRBJ1-6; the match to TRBD1 covers 11 bases. Germline CDR1 reads SGDLS; CDR2 reads YYNGEE. The trim removed 4 bases at V and 7 bases at J, leaving 7 bases unmatched. The length of the CDR3 is 16 residues. The CDR3 here is CASSPQGQGGNSPLHF. DNA for the CDR3: TGTGCCAGCAGCCCCCAGGGACAGGGGGGGAATTCACCCCTCCACTTT.

This clonotype was seen a handful of times. The chain employs TRBV3-1 and TRBJ2-7; TRBD1 agrees at 11 bases. V dropped 4 bases and J dropped 3; count of bases not matched to a gene: 8. This CDR3 region has 16 residues. Germline V gene data show CDR1 as LGHDT and CDR2 as YNNKEL (reference sequence). As DNA, the CDR3 is TGTGCCAGCAGCCGCACCGCCGGGACAGGGGGCTACGAGCAGTACTTC. Translation gives CASSRTAGTGGYEQYF.

This clonotype was seen only a few times. This chain links TRBV6-5 with TRBJ1-2, with TRBD1 as a possible D gene (5 bases). Germline assignment: CDR1 MNHEY and CDR2 SVGAGI. The CDR3 is 15 amino acids. The V gene lost 0 bases and the J gene lost 8 bases, with 16 bases spanning the gap. In DNA form, the CDR3 reads TGTGCCAGCAGTTACTCCGTCGGGGGTTCGCGAGGCTACACCTTC. Translated, it gives CASSYSVGGSRGYTF.

Concerning this clonotype itself: Being one base from a much bigger clone, this may be a read error. This chain uses TRBV5-6 with TRBJ1-2, with a weak D call TRBD1 (5 bases). Trimming left V 4 bases short and J 7 bases short, with 17 bases between. The germline gives CDR1 SGHDT, CDR2 YYEEEE. This CDR3 region has 14 residues. The CDR3 coding sequence is TGTGCCAGCAGCCGAAACGTCCGGGGACGTGGCTACACCTTC. Protein: CASSRNVRGRGYTF.

This clonotype was counted a few times. The genes are TRBV24-1 and TRBJ2-3; a possible D gene is TRBD1 (6 bases). There are 16 residues in the CDR3. Germline CDR1 and CDR2: KGHDR and SFDVKD. Trimming took off 3 bases at V and 0 bases at J, with 12 bases between the two ends. The CDR3 loop is CATSDPRTDSTDTQYF. CDR3 nucleotide sequence: TGTGCCACCAGTGATCCCAGGACAGATAGCACAGATACGCAGTATTTT.

This clonotype turned up a few times. This could be a read error, since a much larger clone is one nucleotide away. V is TRBV5-1 and J is TRBJ2-5; no clear D. The ends were cut back, 7 bases at V and 0 bases at J, with 7 bases in the middle. The CDR3 loop spans 12 amino acids. Germline V gives CDR1 SGHRS, CDR2 YFSETQ. The CDR3 nucleotides are TGCGCCAGCCGTTTGTACCAAGAGACCCAGTACTTC. Protein product: CASRLYQETQYF.

This clonotype was detected only a few times. CDR3 loop: CASSSDSLSYEQYF. In DNA, the CDR3 is TGCGCCAGCAGCTCGGACAGCCTGTCCTACGAGCAGTACTTC. The V call is TRBV5-1, the J call TRBJ2-7; maybe TRBD1 (6 bases). The CDR3 has 14 amino acids. The V and J ends lost 3 bases and 1 base respectively, with 11 bases between them. In germline, CDR1 is SGHRS, CDR2 YFSETQ.

This clonotype was seen a single time. The CDR3, as DNA: TGCGCCAGCAGCCAGAACAGGGAACCGAACACTGAAGCTTTCTTT. Translated, it gives CASSQNREPNTEAFF. J is TRBJ1-1 and V is TRBV5-1, with a tentative D call TRBD1 (6 bases). Per the germline V gene, CDR1 is SGHRS and CDR2 is YFSETQ. The CDR3 has 15 residues. Deletions cut 4 bases from V and 1 base from J, with 14 bases between.

This chain links TRBV20-1 with TRBJ2-1; TRBD2 is a possible D gene (6 bases). The CDR3 loop spans 15 amino acids. Germline V gives CDR1 DFQATT, CDR2 SNEGSKA (reference sequence). Trimming shortened V by 0 bases and J by 11 bases, and 20 bases separated the two germline ends. The CDR3, as DNA: TGCAGTGCTAGAGATCCTGGGACTTCAGGACGCCAGCAGTTCTTC. It specifies CSARDPGTSGRQQFF.

This clonotype occurred many times. The chain is built from TRBV12-3 or TRBV12-4 and TRBJ2-5; D is undetermined. Trimming cost V 1 base and J 5 bases, with 2 bases left between them. The CDR3 is 11 amino acids. CDR3 region: CASSLVETQYF. The CDR3 DNA sequence: TGTGCCAGCAGTTTAGTGGAGACCCAGTACTTC.

This sequence joins TRBV3-1 and TRBJ2-4, with D perhaps given as TRBD1 or TRBD2 (5 bases each). The CDR3 covers 17 residues. V was shortened by 0 bases and J by 1 base, with 13 bases between the two germline ends. The germline V gene encodes CDR1 LGHDT and CDR2 YNNKEL (reference sequence). The DNA for the CDR3 is TGTGCCAGCAGCCAAGATACCCCTTGGGGGGCCAAAAACATTCAGTACTTC. This sequence encodes CASSQDTPWGAKNIQYF. Full variable domain (rest looked up from reference TRBV3-1 and TRBJ2-4): DTAVSQTPKYLVTQMGNDKSIKCEQNLGHDTMYWYKQDSKKFLKIMFSYNNKELIINETVPNRFSPKSPDKAHLNLHINSLELGDSAVYFCASSQDTPWGAKNIQYFGAGTRLSVL.

This clonotype was counted a few times. The genes are TRBV6-5 and TRBJ2-5; D ambiguous. The germline V gene encodes CDR1 MNHEY and CDR2 SVGAGI. Trimming shortened V by 5 bases and J by 7 bases, and 20 bases separated the two germline ends. The CDR3 sequence is 15 residues long. The DNA for the CDR3 is TGTGCCAGCAGTCAAACCACCCGACTCATTGCGACCCAGTACTTC. This sequence encodes CASSQTTRLIATQYF.

The CDR3, as DNA: TGTGCCATCAGTGAGCCCGGTGGGATTCGGGGGGACACTGAAGCTTTCTTT. Residues: CAISEPGGIRGDTEAFF. The rearrangement joins TRBV10-3 to TRBJ1-1, with a possible D match to TRBD1 (5 bases). This CDR3 comprises 17 residues. CDR1 and CDR2 from the germline V gene are ENHRY and SYGVKD. Trimming removed 2 bases from V and 3 bases from J, with 19 bases in between.

The V call is TRBV6-6, the J call TRBJ2-7, with no clear D. Germline CDR1 MNHNY, CDR2 SVGAGI (reference sequence). Trimming removed 3 bases from V and 2 bases from J, with 11 bases in between. The CDR3 is made up of 14 amino acids. The CDR3: CASSYEAVAYEQYF. The CDR3 nucleotides read TGTGCCAGCAGTTATGAGGCAGTCGCCTACGAGCAGTACTTC.

This clonotype was found a few times. The chain combines TRBV5-5 with TRBJ2-5; TRBD2 matches 7 bases. The CDR3 covers 13 residues. CDR1 SGHKS and CDR2 YYEKEE come from the germline V gene (reference sequence). V was clipped by 5 bases and J by 1 base; unmatched bases: 2. The CDR3 DNA follows: TGTGCCAGCAGTAGGGAGGGCCAAGAGACCCAGTACTTC. Translation gives CASSREGQETQYF. The full variable domain, completed using reference TRBV5-5 and TRBJ2-5, is DAGVTQSPTHLIKTRGQQVTLRCSPISGHKSVSWYQQVLGQGPQFIFQYYEKEERGRGNFPDRFSARQFPNYSSELNVNALLLGDSALYLCASSREGQETQYFGPGTRLLVL.

The DNA for the CDR3 is TGCAGTGCCTCCCGCACCGCGGTTACCTCCTACGAGCAGTACTTC. The encoded protein is CSASRTAVTSYEQYF. This chain uses TRBV20-1 with TRBJ2-5; no firm D call. TRBJ2-7 explains the end of the DNA better; the J call may be wrong. Germline loops: CDR1 DFQATT, CDR2 SNEGSKA (reference sequence). This CDR3 contains 15 residues.

About this clonotype: One end of the junction fails to match germline, which may point to a read error. V gene TRBV11-2 combines with J gene TRBJ2-5, with TRBD1 as a possible D gene (6 bases). This CDR3 has 15 residues. Germline V gene lookup returns CDR1 SGHAT and CDR2 FQNNGV. CDR3 sequence: CASSLGTFRGETQYF. The CDR3 DNA reads TGTGCCAGTAGCTTAGGGACATTTCGCGGGGAGACCCAGTACTTC.

CDR3 residues: CASTQGAGTEAFF. The CDR3 DNA sequence: TGTGCCAGCACTCAGGGGGCGGGCACTGAAGCTTTCTTT. This chain uses TRBV6-5 with TRBJ1-1; 8 bases map to TRBD1. Germline V gene lookup returns CDR1 MNHEY and CDR2 SVGAGI. Losses at the gene ends were 7 bases for V and 4 bases for J; bases not matched to a gene: 5. The CDR3 has 13 amino acids.

Note on this clonotype: Here the CDR3 omits its conserved ending phenylalanine or tryptophan, so a read error is the likely source. This sequence joins TRBV5-5 and TRBJ2-7; 9 bases match TRBD1. This CDR3 is built from 14 residues. The junction had 2 bases not matched to a gene; V was cut back by 0 bases and J by 4 bases. Looked up from germline, CDR1 is SGHKS and CDR2 is YYEKEE (reference sequence). CDR3 protein: CASSLAGQGYEQYC. CDR3 nucleotides: TGTGCCAGCAGCTTGGCTGGACAGGGGTACGAGCAGTACTGC.

This clonotype was observed once. The J gene is TRBJ2-7, the V gene TRBV6-1; TRBD1 matches at 7 bases. This CDR3 is 12 amino acids long. Germline V gene lookup returns CDR1 MNHNS and CDR2 SASEGT. V lost 7 bases to trimming and J lost 6 bases; unmatched junction nucleotides: 6. The CDR3 reads CASKDRAGEQYF. DNA for the CDR3: TGTGCCAGCAAAGACAGGGCGGGCGAGCAGTACTTC.

The rearrangement joins TRBV20-1 to TRBJ2-3; no clear D. CDR1 and CDR2 from the germline V gene are DFQATT and SNEGSKA (reference sequence). V lost 0 bases and J 6 bases, leaving 10 bases between the germline ends. This CDR3 is built from 13 residues. The CDR3 here is CSAREDVSDTQYF. The CDR3 DNA reads TGCAGTGCTAGAGAAGACGTCTCGGATACGCAGTATTTT.